These 10 T cell receptor beta chains were all obtained from the same sample, sequenced in a study of shared clonotypes between healthy human individuals. Repertoires were generated with immunoSEQ multiplex PCR, while TCRdb's copy carries only in-frame clones and drops some. The data contain roughly 1.5 million clones, approximately 98% of them singletons. The specimen was naive CD4+ T cells sorted from blood. Documented subset: CD45RA+ positively selected. The receptor set was obtained from a man aged 25-40 years in good health.

The genes are TRBV5-4 and TRBJ2-3, with 8 nucleotides matching TRBD2. V was pared by 4 bases and J by 0 bases, with 16 bases of the junction left unmatched. The CDR3 sequence is 19 residues long. The germline V gene has CDR1 SGHNT and CDR2 YYREEE (reference sequence). The CDR3 bases are TGTGCCAGCAGCCCGGGGGGGCTAAAGGGGGAGCGGAGCACAGATACGCAGTATTTT. Protein product: CASSPGGLKGERSTDTQYF.

V is TRBV6-1 and J is TRBJ1-1, with no clear D. Germline V gene sequence: CDR1 MNHNS, CDR2 SASEGT. V was pared by 6 bases and J by 0 bases, with 11 bases between. The CDR3 is 14 residues long. In nucleotides, the CDR3 is TGTGCCAGCAGCCGGACGGGGATGAACACTGAAGCTTTCTTT. This gives the protein CASSRTGMNTEAFF.

This clone was recorded once. The J gene is TRBJ2-2, the V gene TRBV6-1; no reliable D call. The CDR3 has 17 residues. The V gene lost 4 bases and the J gene lost 2 bases, with 17 bases spanning the gap. CDR1 is MNHNS, CDR2 SASEGT, per germline. Here the CDR3 reads CASSGLGTFRNTGELFF. The CDR3 DNA follows: TGTGCCAGCAGTGGGTTGGGAACTTTCCGAAACACCGGGGAGCTGTTTTTT.

Concerning this clone: Other DNA sequences in this sample translate to the same CDR3. This sequence joins TRBV7-6 and TRBJ2-3, with TRBD2 identical over 9 bases. Germline CDR1 SGHVS, CDR2 FNYEAQ. The CDR3 loop spans 15 amino acids. V shed 1 base and J 2 bases; nucleotides not matched to a gene: 1. The CDR3 DNA is TGTGCCAGCAGCTTAGGGACTAGCGTCACAGATACGCAGTATTTT. Translation: CASSLGTSVTDTQYF.

The chain uses TRBV19 and TRBJ1-5; the match to TRBD1 covers 7 bases. J lost 1 base, V lost 6 bases, and 9 bases had no gene match. Germline values: CDR1 LNHDA, CDR2 SQIVND (reference sequence). This CDR3 is built from 16 residues. CDR3 nucleotide sequence: TGTGCCAGTAGGTCAACAGGGGAAGGGAGCAATCAGCCCCAGCATTTT. Translated: CASRSTGEGSNQPQHF.

The chain links TRBV14 to TRBJ2-7, with D perhaps TRBD2 (6 bases). V was trimmed by 4 bases and J by 6 bases, leaving 16 bases between them. Germline V lookup: CDR1 SGHDN, CDR2 FVKESK. This CDR3 is 14 amino acids long. In nucleotides, the CDR3 is TGTGCCAGCAGCCCAAGCGGGCTAAGGGGCGAGCAGTACTTC. This translates into CASSPSGLRGEQYF.

V usage is TRBV5-1 and J usage is TRBJ2-1; possibly TRBD2 for D (5 bases). The germline gives CDR1 SGHRS, CDR2 YFSETQ. V lost 3 bases to trimming and J lost 0 bases, with 13 bases between them. The CDR3 runs 16 residues. The CDR3 loop reads CASSSRRRSSYNEQFF. CDR3 in DNA: TGCGCCAGCAGCTCCCGACGGAGGTCCTCCTACAATGAGCAGTTCTTC.

Of note for this clone: The same CDR3 arises from other DNA sequences in this sample as well. V usage is TRBV5-1 and J usage is TRBJ2-3; possible D gene TRBD1, 6 bases. The V end was cut by 2 bases, the J end by 2 bases, with 9 bases between. The germline V gene encodes CDR1 SGHRS and CDR2 YFSETQ. The CDR3 length is 14 residues. CDR3 in amino acids: CASSLGQSTDTQYF. CDR3 nucleotide sequence: TGCGCCAGCAGCTTAGGACAGTCCACAGATACGCAGTATTTT.

As concerns this clone: Other DNA variants within this sample encode the same CDR3. V gene TRBV5-1 combines with J gene TRBJ2-1, with 9 nucleotides matching TRBD2. The germline CDR1 and CDR2 sequences are SGHRS and YFSETQ. The CDR3 covers 14 residues. The V segment lost 0 bases and the J segment 10 bases; nucleotides outside the gene matches: 5. The chain's CDR3 is CASSLGLAEDEQFF. In DNA form, the CDR3 reads TGCGCCAGCAGCTTGGGACTAGCGGAGGACGAGCAGTTCTTC. Full variable domain (rest looked up from reference TRBV5-1 and TRBJ2-1): KAGVTQTPRYLIKTRGQQVTLSCSPISGHRSVSWYQQTPGQGLQFLFEYFSETQRNKGNFPGRFSGRQFSNSRSEMNVSTLELGDSALYLCASSLGLAEDEQFFGPGTRLTVL.

The V gene is TRBV11-3, the J gene TRBJ2-7; TRBD1 is a possible D gene (6 bases). V lost 1 base and J 3 bases, leaving 16 bases between the germline ends. The germline gives CDR1 SGHNT, CDR2 YENEEA. The CDR3 spans 16 residues. CDR3 protein: CASSLAPGAEIYEQYF. The DNA for the CDR3 is TGTGCCAGCAGCTTAGCTCCAGGGGCGGAAATCTACGAGCAGTACTTC.